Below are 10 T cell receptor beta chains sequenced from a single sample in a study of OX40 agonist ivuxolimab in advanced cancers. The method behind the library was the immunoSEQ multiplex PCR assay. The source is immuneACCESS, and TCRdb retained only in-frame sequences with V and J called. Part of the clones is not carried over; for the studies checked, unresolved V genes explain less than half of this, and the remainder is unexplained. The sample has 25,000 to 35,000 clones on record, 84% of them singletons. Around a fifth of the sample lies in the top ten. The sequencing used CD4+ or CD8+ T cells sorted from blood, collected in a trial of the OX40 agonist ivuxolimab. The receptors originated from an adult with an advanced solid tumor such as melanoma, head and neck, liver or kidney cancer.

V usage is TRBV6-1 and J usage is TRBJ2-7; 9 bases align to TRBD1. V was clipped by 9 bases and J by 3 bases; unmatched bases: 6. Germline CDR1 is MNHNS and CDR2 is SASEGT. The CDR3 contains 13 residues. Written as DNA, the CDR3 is TGTGCCAGTGGGGACAGGGAGGGCTACGAGCAGTACTTC. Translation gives CASGDREGYEQYF.

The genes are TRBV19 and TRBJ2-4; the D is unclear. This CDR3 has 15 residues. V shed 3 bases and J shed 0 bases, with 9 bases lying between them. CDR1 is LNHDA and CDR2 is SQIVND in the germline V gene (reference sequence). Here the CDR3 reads CASSIYTLAKNIQYF. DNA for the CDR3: TGTGCCAGTAGTATCTATACCTTAGCCAAAAACATTCAGTACTTC.

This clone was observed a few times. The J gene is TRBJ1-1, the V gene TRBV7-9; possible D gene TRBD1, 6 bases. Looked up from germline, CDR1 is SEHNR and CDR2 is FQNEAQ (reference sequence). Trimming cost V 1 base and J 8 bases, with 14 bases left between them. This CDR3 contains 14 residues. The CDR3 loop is CASSLGGALREAFF. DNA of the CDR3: TGTGCCAGCAGCTTAGGGGGGGCGTTACGAGAAGCTTTCTTT.

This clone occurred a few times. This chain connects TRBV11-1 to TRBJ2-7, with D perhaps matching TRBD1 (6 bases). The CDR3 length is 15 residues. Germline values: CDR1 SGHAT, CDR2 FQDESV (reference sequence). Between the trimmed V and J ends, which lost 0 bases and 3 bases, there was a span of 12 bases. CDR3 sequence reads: CASSLADSAHYEQYF. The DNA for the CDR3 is TGTGCCAGCAGCTTAGCGGACAGTGCCCACTACGAGCAGTACTTC. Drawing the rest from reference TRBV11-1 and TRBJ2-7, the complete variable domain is EAEVAQSPRYKITEKSQAVAFWCDPISGHATLYWYRQILGQGPELLVQFQDESVVDDSQLPKDRFSAERLKGVDSTLKIQPAELGDSAMYLCASSLADSAHYEQYFGPGTRLTVT.

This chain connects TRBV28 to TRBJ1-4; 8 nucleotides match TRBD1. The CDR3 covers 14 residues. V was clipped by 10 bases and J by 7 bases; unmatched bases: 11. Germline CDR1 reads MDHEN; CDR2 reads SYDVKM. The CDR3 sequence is CATLKFTGGEKLFF. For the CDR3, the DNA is TGTGCCACCCTAAAATTCACAGGGGGTGAAAAACTGTTTTTT.

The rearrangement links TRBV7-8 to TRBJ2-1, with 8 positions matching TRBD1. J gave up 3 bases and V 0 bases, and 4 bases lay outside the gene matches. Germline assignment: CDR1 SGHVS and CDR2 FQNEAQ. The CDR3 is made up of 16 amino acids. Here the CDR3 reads CASSLAGRGHYNEQFF. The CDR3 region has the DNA TGTGCCAGCAGCTTAGCGGGCAGGGGGCACTACAATGAGCAGTTCTTC.

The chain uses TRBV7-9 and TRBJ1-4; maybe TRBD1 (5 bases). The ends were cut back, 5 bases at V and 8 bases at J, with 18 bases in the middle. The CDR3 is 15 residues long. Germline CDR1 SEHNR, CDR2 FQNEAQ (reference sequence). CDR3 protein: CASSAGPPAYEKLFF. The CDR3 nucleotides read TGTGCCAGCAGCGCAGGGCCCCCAGCCTACGAAAAACTGTTTTTT. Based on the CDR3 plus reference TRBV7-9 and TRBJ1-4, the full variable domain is DTGVSQNPRHKITKRGQNVTFRCDPISEHNRLYWYRQTLGQGPEFLTYFQNEAQLEKSRLLSDRFSAERPKGSFSTLEIQRTEQGDSAMYLCASSAGPPAYEKLFFGSGTQLSVL.

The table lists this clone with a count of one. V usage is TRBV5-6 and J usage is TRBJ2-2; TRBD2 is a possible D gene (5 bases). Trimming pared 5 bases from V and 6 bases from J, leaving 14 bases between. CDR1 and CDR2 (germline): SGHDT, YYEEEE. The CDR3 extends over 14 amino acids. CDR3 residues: CASREALAAGELFF. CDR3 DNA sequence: TGTGCCAGCAGAGAGGCGCTAGCAGCCGGGGAGCTGTTTTTT.

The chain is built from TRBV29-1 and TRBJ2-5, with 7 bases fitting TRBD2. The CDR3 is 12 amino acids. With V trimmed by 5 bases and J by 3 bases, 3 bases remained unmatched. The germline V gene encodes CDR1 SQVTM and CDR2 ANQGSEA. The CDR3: CSVSLAEETQYF. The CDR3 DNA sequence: TGCAGCGTTTCGCTAGCGGAAGAGACCCAGTACTTC. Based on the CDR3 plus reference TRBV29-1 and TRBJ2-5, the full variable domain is SAVISQKPSRDICQRGTSLTIQCQVDSQVTMMFWYRQQPGQSLTLIATANQGSEATYESGFVIDKFPISRPNLTFSTLTVSNMSPEDSSIYLCSVSLAEETQYFGPGTRLLVL.

CDR3 in DNA: TGTGCCAGCAGCGCCTGGGACTGGAGCTCCTATAATTCACCCCTCCACTTT. Protein: CASSAWDWSSYNSPLHF. The chain joins TRBV9 to TRBJ1-6; D is perhaps TRBD1 (5 bases). Trimming stripped 3 bases from V and 0 bases from J, with 13 bases between. Per germline, CDR1 SGDLS and CDR2 YYNGEE. This CDR3 is built from 17 residues.